This T cell receptor (beta chain) was identified in a study of regulatory T cells in long-lasting Graves disease. Deletions cut 2 bases from V and 5 bases from J, with 9 bases between. Germline values: CDR1 SGHAT, CDR2 FQNNGV. There are 13 residues in the CDR3. Noted time point: newly diagnosed GD, antithyroid drugs for less than 3 months. PBMC-extracted RNA yielded the TCR library. Under American Thyroid Association guidelines, Graves' disease was diagnosed. Relying on iRepertoire HTBI primers and Arm-PCR of CDR3 regions, the team built TCR beta libraries. TCRdb processed the multiplex PCR reads anew with MiXCR; each CDR3 protein has one entry. This table has around 250,000 distinct CDR3 sequences, approximately 20% appearing once. Ten or more counts support this clonotype. These data are also associated with another study on T cells in Graves' hyperthyroidism and ophthalmopathy. As that study records: Each patient was aged 18 to 65 and had newly diagnosed hyperthyroidism of under 2 months' duration. A first-round RT-PCR of the TCR CDR3 used the HTBI primer set. Median prediction lead before ophthalmopathy onset was around 6.9 months with the model.

The source material was peripheral blood mononuclear cells (PBMCs), sampled at new diagnosis, from a patient treated with antithyroid drugs. The chain has TRBV11-2 and TRBJ2-5; D remains ambiguous. The TCR originated in a woman between 25 and 40 years old with Graves disease. The CDR3 loop reads CASSLMSRETQYF. The CDR3 bases are TGTGCCAGCAGCTTAATGAGTAGGGAGACCCAGTACTTC.